This passage covers 30 T cell receptor beta chains from one sample sequenced in a study of cytomegalovirus exposure and HLA in healthy donors. Only in-frame clones appear in the TCRdb table, and some are missing; sequencing was by immunoSEQ multiplex PCR. The sample holds 260,000 or so clones, around nine tenths seen once. Sequenced material: PBMCs. The receptors here all came from a man between 18 and 35 years old in good health and CMV-seronegative.

This clone has a handful of counts. This chain uses TRBV5-1 with TRBJ2-1, with 9 bases aligning to TRBD2. Germline loops: CDR1 SGHRS, CDR2 YFSETQ. J gave up 8 bases and V 7 bases, and 10 bases lay outside the gene matches. This CDR3 is built from 14 residues. The CDR3 sequence: CASYPTGTSHEQFF. The CDR3, as DNA: TGCGCCAGCTATCCAACCGGGACTAGCCATGAGCAGTTCTTC.

This chain uses TRBV5-6 with TRBJ1-2; tentatively, D is TRBD1 (5 bases). With 1 base removed from V and 3 bases from J, the gap between germline ends came to 10 bases. The CDR3 runs 14 residues. The germline CDR1 and CDR2 sequences are SGHDT and YYEEEE. CDR3 DNA sequence: TGTGCCAGCAGCTTGCAGGGCTCCGACTATGGCTACACCTTC. It translates to CASSLQGSDYGYTF.

The chain employs TRBV9 and TRBJ2-7, with D unclear. V dropped 4 bases and J dropped 6 bases, with 17 bases sitting between them. CDR3 length equals 14 residues. Germline assignment: CDR1 SGDLS and CDR2 YYNGEE. The CDR3 nucleotides read TGTGCCAGCAGCCCCCTGACTTCTTCGTTCGAGCAGTACTTC. Protein product: CASSPLTSSFEQYF.

V usage is TRBV5-4 and J usage is TRBJ1-3; TRBD1 matches 11 bases. Germline CDR1 and CDR2: SGHNT and YYREEE (reference sequence). The J segment lost 3 bases and the V segment lost 3 bases, leaving 5 bases of the junction unmatched. The CDR3 contains 16 residues. The DNA for the CDR3 is TGTGCCAGCAGCTGGACAGGGGGCGCGTATGGAAACACCATATATTTT. Translation: CASSWTGGAYGNTIYF.

V is TRBV4-3 and J is TRBJ2-2; D not resolved. Trimming stripped 0 bases from V and 8 bases from J, with 13 bases between. This CDR3 region has 15 residues. The V gene's germline CDR1 is LGHNA and CDR2 YSLEER. The CDR3 DNA reads TGCGCCAGCAGCCAAGATGCGCGATCTGGTGGGGAGCTGTTTTTT. It translates to CASSQDARSGGELFF.

The V call is TRBV9, the J call TRBJ2-1; 14 bases are shared with TRBD2. V trimming: 3 bases; J trimming: 9 bases; junction bases outside the gene matches: 5. CDR3 size: 15 residues. Germline-derived CDR1 and CDR2 are SGDLS and YYNGEE. The CDR3 loop is CASSATSGGAFEQFF. The DNA of the CDR3 is TGTGCCAGCAGCGCGACTAGCGGGGGGGCCTTTGAGCAGTTCTTC.

This clone was seen only once. The rearrangement uses TRBV27 and TRBJ2-6; D not certain. Germline V gives CDR1 MNHEY, CDR2 SMNVEV (reference sequence). The CDR3 sequence is 15 residues long. Trimming stripped 2 bases from V and 0 bases from J, with 5 bases between. CDR3 nucleotides: TGTGCCAGCAGTTTAATCTTCTCTGGGGCCAACGTCCTGACTTTC. Its protein product is CASSLIFSGANVLTF.

The CDR3 coding sequence is TGTGCCAGCAACCCAGGGGGTCAGCCCCAGCATTTT. Translation gives CASNPGGQPQHF. The chain carries TRBV6-1 and TRBJ1-5; 7 bases line up with TRBD1. This CDR3 has 12 amino acids. Germline V gene data show CDR1 as MNHNS and CDR2 as SASEGT. After removal of 7 bases from V and 6 bases from J, the junction contained 3 bases not matched to a gene.

A remark on this clone: This same CDR3 is encoded by further DNA sequences in the sample. The V gene is TRBV2, the J gene TRBJ2-2, with no clear D. This CDR3 is 12 amino acids long. CDR1 and CDR2 from the germline V gene are SNHLY and FYNNEI. V lost 5 bases, J lost 1 base, and 2 bases lay in between. In nucleotides, the CDR3 is TGTGCCAGCAGTCGGAACACCGGGGAGCTGTTTTTT. As protein: CASSRNTGELFF.

The chain couples TRBV9 to TRBJ2-3; 7 nucleotides agree with TRBD2. The germline V gene encodes CDR1 SGDLS and CDR2 YYNGEE. V dropped 4 bases and J dropped 7; count of bases not matched to a gene: 9. The CDR3 contains 14 residues. The CDR3 nucleotides read TGTGCCAGCAGCACCAGCGGGACCCTTTATACGCAGTATTTT. It specifies CASSTSGTLYTQYF.

This clone was counted once. This chain connects TRBV27 to TRBJ2-7, with TRBD2 matching 7 bases. There are 17 residues in the CDR3. The trim removed 7 bases at V and 4 bases at J, leaving 19 bases unmatched. Germline V gene sequence: CDR1 MNHEY, CDR2 SMNVEV (reference sequence). The CDR3 region is CASTPSAGEISGYEQYF. Written as DNA, the CDR3 is TGTGCCAGCACCCCCAGCGCGGGGGAGATTAGCGGATACGAGCAGTACTTC.

The genes are TRBV28 and TRBJ2-7; 10 bases agree with TRBD2. This CDR3 is built from 15 residues. The J segment lost 0 bases and the V segment lost 5 bases, leaving 4 bases of the junction unmatched. The germline gives CDR1 MDHEN, CDR2 SYDVKM. The CDR3 protein is CASSTGTSDSYEQYF. In nucleotides, the CDR3 is TGTGCCAGCAGTACCGGGACTAGCGACTCCTACGAGCAGTACTTC.

The chain couples TRBV4-2 to TRBJ2-1, with D possibly matching TRBD2 (6 bases). The CDR3 sequence is 15 residues long. V lost 0 bases, J lost 9 bases, and 15 bases lay in between. CDR1 LGHNA and CDR2 YNFKEQ come from the germline V gene. The DNA of the CDR3 is TGTGCCAGCAGCCAAGATGGGCAGTCCGGGGGTGAGCAGTTCTTC. As protein: CASSQDGQSGGEQFF.

This chain joins TRBV27 and TRBJ1-3, with TRBD1 identical over 10 bases. The CDR3 extends over 15 amino acids. V gave up 7 bases and J gave up 1 base; unmatched junction bases: 4. Germline V lookup: CDR1 MNHEY, CDR2 SMNVEV (reference sequence). The CDR3 is CASKPGQGSGNTIYF. The CDR3 DNA reads TGTGCCAGCAAACCGGGACAGGGGTCTGGAAACACCATATATTTT.

This chain connects TRBV4-3 to TRBJ2-1; TRBD2 might be the D (6 bases). Trimming pared 0 bases from V and 6 bases from J, leaving 15 bases between. The germline gives CDR1 LGHNA, CDR2 YSLEER. CDR3 size: 16 residues. CDR3 coding DNA: TGCGCCAGCAGCCAAGATCTGTGGGATAGCGGCAATGAGCAGTTCTTC. Amino acids: CASSQDLWDSGNEQFF.

This clone has a handful of counts. Other DNA sequences from this sample encode an identical CDR3 as well. V gene TRBV7-9 combines with J gene TRBJ1-2; D remains unclear. The CDR3 spans 13 residues. CDR1 and CDR2 (germline): SEHNR, FQNEAQ (reference sequence). V lost 5 bases to trimming and J lost 0 bases, with 7 bases between them. For the CDR3, the DNA is TGTGCCAGCAGCCTCGGGACTAACTATGGCTACACCTTC. Translated, it gives CASSLGTNYGYTF.

The genes are TRBV5-6 and TRBJ2-5; 13 nucleotides agree with TRBD2. The V and J ends lost 4 bases and 2 bases, in that order; junction bases with no gene match: 5. The CDR3 is 16 residues long. Germline CDR1 and CDR2: SGHDT and YYEEEE. For the CDR3, the DNA is TGTGCCAGCAGCGTACGACTAGCGGGGGGTCAAGAGACCCAGTACTTC. It codes for CASSVRLAGGQETQYF.

This clone was counted once. The rearrangement uses TRBV6-5 and TRBJ2-1; tentative D call: TRBD2 (6 bases). The CDR3 totals 13 residues. Germline CDR1 is MNHEY and CDR2 is SVGAGI. V gave up 1 base and J gave up 9 bases, with 10 bases separating them. CDR3 protein: CASSYFRGIEQFF. The CDR3 bases are TGTGCCAGCAGTTACTTTCGGGGGATTGAGCAGTTCTTC.

J is TRBJ2-7 and V is TRBV7-2, with D possibly being TRBD2 (6 bases). The V end was cut by 4 bases, the J end by 6 bases, with 10 bases between. The length of the CDR3 is 12 residues. Per germline, CDR1 SGHTA and CDR2 FQGNSA. CDR3 protein: CASSSHGGEQYF. CDR3 DNA sequence: TGTGCCAGCAGCTCTCACGGGGGCGAGCAGTACTTC.

The chain joins TRBV29-1 to TRBJ1-1; D unclear. This CDR3 has 11 residues. The germline CDR1 and CDR2 sequences are SQVTM and ANQGSEA. V was clipped by 3 bases and J by 5 bases, with 7 bases between them. The CDR3 DNA sequence: TGCAGCGTTGATTGGAGAACTGAAGCTTTCTTT. Translation: CSVDWRTEAFF.

The V and J genes are TRBV20-1 and TRBJ1-1; possibly TRBD1 for D (5 bases). Germline CDR1 DFQATT, CDR2 SNEGSKA (reference sequence). The V and J ends lost 0 bases and 11 bases respectively, with 10 bases between them. The CDR3 length is 11 residues. The DNA of the CDR3 is TGCAGTGCTAGAGACAGGGCGAGGGCTTTCTTT. This translates into CSARDRARAFF.

The gene calls are TRBV9 and TRBJ2-4; 14 bases agree with TRBD2. The V and J ends lost 4 bases and 0 bases, in that order; junction bases with no gene match: 12. The CDR3 covers 20 residues. CDR1 and CDR2 (germline): SGDLS, YYNGEE. The CDR3 nucleotides read TGTGCCAGCAGCCACCCACAGTGGGGACTAGCGGGGGAAGCCAAAAACATTCAGTACTTC. Its protein product is CASSHPQWGLAGEAKNIQYF.

The J gene is TRBJ2-1, the V gene TRBV5-1; 11 bases are shared with TRBD2. The CDR3 extends over 14 amino acids. CDR1 is SGHRS, CDR2 YFSETQ, per germline. The junction had 3 bases not matched to a gene; V was cut back by 0 bases and J by 10 bases. The CDR3 here is CASSLVAGGREQFF. CDR3 nucleotides: TGCGCCAGCAGCTTGGTAGCGGGGGGGCGGGAGCAGTTCTTC.

J is TRBJ2-2 and V is TRBV19; D uncertain. The CDR3 runs to 13 residues. V was trimmed by 6 bases and J by 0 bases, leaving 5 bases between them. Per the germline V gene, CDR1 is LNHDA and CDR2 is SQIVND (reference sequence). This chain's CDR3 is CASRAANTGELFF. The CDR3 DNA is TGTGCCAGTAGGGCGGCGAACACCGGGGAGCTGTTTTTT.

This chain connects TRBV5-6 to TRBJ2-3; D is perhaps TRBD2 (6 bases). This CDR3 has 16 amino acids. Germline V gene sequence: CDR1 SGHDT, CDR2 YYEEEE. The ends were cut back, 4 bases at V and 4 bases at J, with 19 bases in the middle. CDR3 sequence reads: CASSRRLGGASDTQYF. The CDR3 DNA reads as TGTGCCAGCAGCCGCCGCCTCGGGGGAGCGTCAGATACGCAGTATTTT. Looking up the rest from reference TRBV5-6 and TRBJ2-3 gives the full variable domain: DAGVTQSPTHLIKTRGQQVTLRCSPKSGHDTVSWYQQALGQGPQFIFQYYEEEERQRGNFPDRFSGHQFPNYSSELNVNALLLGDSALYLCASSRRLGGASDTQYFGPGTRLTVL.

This clone was detected a few times. This chain joins TRBV4-1 and TRBJ2-7; the match to TRBD1 covers 9 bases. The junction had 7 bases not matched to a gene; V was cut back by 4 bases and J by 3 bases. Germline CDR1 and CDR2: MGHRA and YSYEKL. The CDR3 is 15 residues long. The CDR3 protein is CASSPLPGQGYEQYF. The CDR3 DNA is TGCGCCAGCAGCCCCTTACCGGGACAGGGCTACGAGCAGTACTTC.

This rearrangement joins TRBV27 to TRBJ2-2; D remains unclear. Looked up from germline, CDR1 is MNHEY and CDR2 is SMNVEV (reference sequence). Trimming took off 3 bases at V and 3 bases at J, with 5 bases between the two ends. There are 13 residues in the CDR3. CDR3 in amino acids: CASSLRYTGELFF. CDR3 in DNA: TGTGCCAGCAGTTTGCGGTACACCGGGGAGCTGTTTTTT.

The V and J genes are TRBV27 and TRBJ2-3, with TRBD1 as a possible D gene (6 bases). Germline values: CDR1 MNHEY, CDR2 SMNVEV (reference sequence). The CDR3 length is 9 residues. V lost 10 bases and J 11 bases, leaving 10 bases between the germline ends. The CDR3 region is CAIQGEQYF. CDR3 coding DNA: TGTGCCATACAGGGAGAGCAGTATTTT.

The rearrangement uses TRBV13 and TRBJ1-3, with D possibly matching TRBD1 (5 bases). The V end lost 5 bases, the J end lost 4 bases, and 18 bases lay between the germline ends. The length of the CDR3 is 16 residues. From germline, CDR1 is PRHDT and CDR2 FYEKMQ (reference sequence). CDR3 nucleotide sequence: TGTGCCAGCAGCACCCGCCGAGGGGAGGGCGGAAACACCATATATTTT. Translating it yields CASSTRRGEGGNTIYF.

Notes on this clone: This sample includes further DNA sequences coding for the same CDR3. V and J are TRBV7-9 and TRBJ2-5; D possibly corresponds to TRBD2 (6 bases). This CDR3 comprises 14 residues. Germline CDR1 reads SEHNR; CDR2 reads FQNEAQ (reference sequence). V dropped 0 bases and J dropped 2 bases, with 7 bases sitting between them. The CDR3 region has the DNA TGTGCCAGCAGCTTAGCGGGAGGTCAAGAGACCCAGTACTTC. It translates to CASSLAGGQETQYF.